This is a list of T cell receptor beta chains from one sample in a study of response to subunit inactivated influenza vaccine. From the RT-PCR reads, TCRdb called clonotypes with MiXCR, one entry per CDR3 protein. This sample yields hundreds of thousands of distinct CDR3 sequences, of which around 13% are seen a single time; around 7.6% belongs to the top ten. Here the sequenced sample was PBMCs from blood, taken about 14 days before vaccination. The receptors originated from a man aged 50-60 years who received an inactivated influenza vaccine. Both conserved end residues are part of each CDR3. D genes are given only for firm matches. Size values are once, few and many counts, or a class for expanded clones, and some rows have none.

j_gene: TRBJ2-2
d_gene: -
abundance: -
v_gene: TRBV5-1
CDR3aa: CASSATARTGELFF
CDR3nt: TGCGCCAGCAGCGCAACAGCCCGGACCGGGGAGCTGTTTTTT

j_gene: TRBJ2-6
d_gene: TRBD1
abundance: few
v_gene: TRBV14
CDR3aa: CASSHLTGTGANVLTF
CDR3nt: TGTGCCAGCAGCCACCTGACAGGGACTGGGGCCAACGTCCTGACTTTC

j_gene: TRBJ2-3
d_gene: -
abundance: few
v_gene: TRBV20-1
CDR3aa: CSKPGDAGTDTQYF
CDR3nt: TGCAGTAAACCGGGCGACGCGGGCACAGATACGCAGTATTTT

j_gene: TRBJ2-3
d_gene: TRBD2
abundance: -
v_gene: TRBV9
CDR3aa: CASSGSSGTDTQYF
CDR3nt: TGTGCCAGCAGCGGTTCTAGCGGGACAGATACGCAGTATTTT

j_gene: TRBJ1-5
d_gene: -
abundance: -
v_gene: TRBV7-2
CDR3aa: CASSLDWGSNQPQHF
CDR3nt: TGTGCCAGCAGCTTAGACTGGGGTTCCAATCAGCCCCAGCATTTT

j_gene: TRBJ2-3
d_gene: TRBD1
abundance: few
v_gene: TRBV7-2
CDR3aa: CASSLPTGGYTDTQYF
CDR3nt: TGTGCCAGCAGCCTACCGACAGGGGGCTACACAGATACGCAGTATTTT

j_gene: TRBJ1-1
d_gene: -
abundance: many
v_gene: TRBV28
CDR3aa: CASSRDWDTEAFF
CDR3nt: TGTGCCAGCAGCCGCGACTGGGACACTGAAGCTTTCTTT

j_gene: TRBJ2-5
d_gene: -
abundance: many
v_gene: TRBV11-2
CDR3aa: CASSLIAPQETQYF
CDR3nt: TGTGCCAGCAGCTTAATAGCCCCTCAAGAGACCCAGTACTTC

j_gene: TRBJ2-1
d_gene: -
abundance: -
v_gene: TRBV11-1
CDR3aa: CASSFDASLGGPLNEQFF
CDR3nt: TGTGCCAGCAGCTTCGATGCATCTTTGGGAGGCCCTCTCAATGAGCAGTTCTTC

j_gene: TRBJ2-7
d_gene: TRBD2
abundance: -
v_gene: TRBV4-2
CDR3aa: CASSQSGNYEQYF
CDR3nt: TGTGCCAGCAGCCAAAGCGGGAACTACGAGCAGTACTTC

j_gene: TRBJ2-2
d_gene: -
abundance: -
v_gene: TRBV5-5
CDR3aa: CASSPGGPGNAGELFF
CDR3nt: TGTGCCAGCAGCCCAGGAGGGCCGGGGAACGCCGGGGAGCTGTTTTTT

j_gene: TRBJ2-7
d_gene: -
abundance: many
v_gene: TRBV7-9
CDR3aa: CASSLLPRAYEQYF
CDR3nt: TGTGCCAGCAGCTTACTCCCCAGGGCCTACGAGCAGTACTTC

j_gene: TRBJ1-5
d_gene: -
abundance: many
v_gene: TRBV12-3/TRBV12-4
CDR3aa: CASSFGGGSNQPQHF
CDR3nt: TGTGCCAGCAGTTTCGGGGGAGGGAGCAATCAGCCCCAGCATTTT

j_gene: TRBJ2-7
d_gene: TRBD1
abundance: -
v_gene: TRBV20-1
CDR3aa: CSVGPPRDRGRYEQYF
CDR3nt: TGCAGTGTTGGCCCTCCCCGCGACAGGGGAAGGTACGAGCAGTACTTC

j_gene: TRBJ2-3
d_gene: TRBD2
abundance: -
v_gene: TRBV5-1
CDR3aa: CASSRLAGLLTDTQYF
CDR3nt: TGCGCCAGCAGCCGACTAGCGGGGCTCCTTACAGATACGCAGTATTTT

j_gene: TRBJ2-7
d_gene: TRBD2
abundance: -
v_gene: TRBV12-3/TRBV12-4
CDR3aa: CASTPGGPTKQYF
CDR3nt: TGTGCCAGCACCCCGGGGGGGCCCACGAAGCAGTACTTC

j_gene: TRBJ1-2
d_gene: -
abundance: few
v_gene: TRBV12-3/TRBV12-4
CDR3aa: CASSSTLAGGYTF
CDR3nt: TGTGCCAGCAGTTCAACCCTCGCCGGGGGCTACACCTTC

j_gene: TRBJ2-4
d_gene: TRBD2
abundance: -
v_gene: TRBV27
CDR3aa: CASSSRTTGGKHIQYF
CDR3nt: TGTGCCAGCAGTTCGAGAACCACCGGGGGGAAACACATTCAGTACTTC

j_gene: TRBJ2-7
d_gene: -
abundance: -
v_gene: TRBV18
CDR3aa: CASSPQGMRGYEQYF
CDR3nt: TGTGCCAGCTCTCCTCAGGGAATGAGGGGATACGAGCAGTACTTC

j_gene: TRBJ1-1
d_gene: -
abundance: few
v_gene: TRBV4-1
CDR3aa: CASSQVVAARGGAFF
CDR3nt: TGCGCCAGCAGCCAAGTGGTCGCTGCCCGGGGGGGAGCTTTCTTT

j_gene: TRBJ2-6
d_gene: TRBD1
abundance: -
v_gene: TRBV7-2
CDR3aa: CASSPGGSGANVLTF
CDR3nt: TGTGCCAGCAGCCCAGGGGGCTCTGGGGCCAACGTCCTGACTTTC

j_gene: TRBJ1-1
d_gene: -
abundance: few
v_gene: TRBV9
CDR3aa: CASSVAPHTEAFF
CDR3nt: TGTGCCAGCAGCGTAGCCCCACACACTGAAGCTTTCTTT

j_gene: TRBJ2-7
d_gene: TRBD1
abundance: few
v_gene: TRBV5-6
CDR3aa: CASSLAWGSGQGSTYEQYF
CDR3nt: TGTGCCAGCAGCTTGGCTTGGGGTTCGGGACAGGGCTCAACCTACGAGCAGTACTTC

j_gene: TRBJ1-5
d_gene: TRBD1
abundance: -
v_gene: TRBV6-2/TRBV6-3
CDR3aa: CASRDRVVQPQHF
CDR3nt: TGTGCCAGCAGAGACAGGGTTGTTCAGCCCCAGCATTTT

j_gene: TRBJ2-7
d_gene: TRBD1
abundance: many
v_gene: TRBV5-6
CDR3aa: CASSYSPGTGVVQYF
CDR3nt: TGTGCCAGCAGCTACTCCCCCGGGACAGGGGTAGTGCAGTACTTC

j_gene: TRBJ1-2
d_gene: -
abundance: few
v_gene: TRBV12-3/TRBV12-4
CDR3aa: CASSRQGKGYGYTF
CDR3nt: TGTGCCAGCAGTCGCCAAGGGAAAGGGTATGGCTACACCTTC

j_gene: TRBJ2-5
d_gene: TRBD1
abundance: -
v_gene: TRBV5-1
CDR3aa: CASSLDSGYRGETQYF
CDR3nt: TGCGCCAGCAGCTTGGACTCGGGGTACAGGGGCGAGACCCAGTACTTC

j_gene: TRBJ2-7
d_gene: -
abundance: -
v_gene: TRBV3-1
CDR3aa: CASSQFTGSGEQYF
CDR3nt: TGTGCCAGCAGCCAATTTACGGGATCTGGGGAGCAGTACTTC

j_gene: TRBJ2-2
d_gene: -
abundance: few
v_gene: TRBV5-1
CDR3aa: CASSLVSGLDGELFF
CDR3nt: TGCGCCAGCAGCTTGGTCTCGGGGCTTGACGGGGAGCTGTTTTTT

j_gene: TRBJ1-4
d_gene: -
abundance: -
v_gene: TRBV20-1
CDR3aa: CSANLGSPSEKLFF
CDR3nt: TGCAGTGCTAATTTGGGGAGTCCGTCTGAAAAACTGTTTTTT

j_gene: TRBJ2-7
d_gene: -
abundance: -
v_gene: TRBV4-3
CDR3aa: CASSRGHSSSYEQYF
CDR3nt: TGCGCCAGCAGCCGAGGACACAGTAGCTCCTACGAGCAGTACTTC

j_gene: TRBJ2-2
d_gene: -
abundance: -
v_gene: TRBV7-9
CDR3aa: CASSLAGLLTGELFF
CDR3nt: TGTGCCAGCAGCTTAGCCGGACTGCTCACCGGGGAGCTGTTTTTT

j_gene: TRBJ2-2
d_gene: TRBD2
abundance: few
v_gene: TRBV12-3/TRBV12-4
CDR3aa: CASSFGGRSGELFF
CDR3nt: TGTGCCAGCAGTTTCGGCGGGAGAAGCGGGGAGCTGTTTTTT

j_gene: TRBJ1-4
d_gene: TRBD1
abundance: -
v_gene: TRBV12-3/TRBV12-4
CDR3aa: CASSFAGTGNEKLFF
CDR3nt: TGTGCCAGCAGTTTTGCCGGGACAGGGAATGAAAAACTGTTTTTT

j_gene: TRBJ2-7
d_gene: TRBD1
abundance: -
v_gene: TRBV23-1
CDR3aa: CASSHPGTGRIDEQYF
CDR3nt: TGCGCCAGCAGTCATCCCGGGACAGGGAGGATCGACGAGCAGTACTTC

j_gene: TRBJ1-2
d_gene: TRBD1
abundance: few
v_gene: TRBV4-2
CDR3aa: CASSHRGNPANYGYTF
CDR3nt: TGTGCCAGCAGCCACAGGGGGAACCCAGCTAACTATGGCTACACCTTC

j_gene: TRBJ2-3
d_gene: -
abundance: -
v_gene: TRBV24-1
CDR3aa: CATSDATGFTDTQYF
CDR3nt: TGTGCCACCAGTGATGCGACAGGTTTCACAGATACGCAGTATTTT

j_gene: TRBJ1-1
d_gene: -
abundance: few
v_gene: TRBV12-3/TRBV12-4
CDR3aa: CASSRGRIMNTEAFF
CDR3nt: TGTGCCAGCAGTCGGGGACGGATTATGAACACTGAAGCTTTCTTT

j_gene: TRBJ1-1
d_gene: TRBD1
abundance: many
v_gene: TRBV5-1
CDR3aa: CASSLWGQGAGTEAFF
CDR3nt: TGCGCCAGCAGCCTTTGGGGACAGGGGGCCGGCACTGAAGCTTTCTTT

j_gene: TRBJ2-7
d_gene: -
abundance: -
v_gene: TRBV12-3/TRBV12-4
CDR3aa: CASRQDGYEQYF
CDR3nt: TGTGCCAGCAGACAAGACGGGTACGAGCAGTACTTC

j_gene: TRBJ2-1
d_gene: -
abundance: many
v_gene: TRBV27
CDR3aa: CASSPPSFHEQFF
CDR3nt: TGTGCCAGCAGTCCTCCATCCTTCCATGAGCAGTTCTTC

j_gene: TRBJ2-1
d_gene: TRBD2
abundance: -
v_gene: TRBV20-1
CDR3aa: CSARDSSGRLREQFF
CDR3nt: TGCAGTGCTAGAGATAGTAGCGGGAGGCTCAGAGAGCAGTTCTTC

j_gene: TRBJ1-5
d_gene: TRBD1
abundance: few
v_gene: TRBV4-1
CDR3aa: CASSQVLGTVNQPQHF
CDR3nt: TGCGCCAGCAGCCAAGTCCTTGGGACAGTTAATCAGCCCCAGCATTTT

j_gene: TRBJ2-7
d_gene: TRBD2
abundance: few
v_gene: TRBV27
CDR3aa: CASSKLAGPNLEEQYF
CDR3nt: TGTGCCAGCAGTAAACTAGCGGGACCAAACCTCGAGGAGCAGTACTTC

j_gene: TRBJ2-5
d_gene: TRBD2
abundance: -
v_gene: TRBV5-1
CDR3aa: CASSLAFGRGETQYF
CDR3nt: TGCGCCAGCAGCTTGGCTTTCGGGAGGGGAGAGACCCAGTACTTC

j_gene: TRBJ2-3
d_gene: TRBD2
abundance: few
v_gene: TRBV24-1
CDR3aa: CATSDSGRADTQYF
CDR3nt: TGTGCCACCAGTGATAGCGGGAGGGCAGATACGCAGTATTTT